One and the same sample provided the 27 T cell receptor beta chains below, sequenced in a study of radiotherapy plus CTLA-4 blockade in lung cancer. Here immunoSEQ multiplex PCR was the method, and the copy in TCRdb shows in-frame clones only, minus some. The sample includes approximately 82,000 clones, approximately 82% of them seen just once. This specimen consisted of peripheral blood, obtained from a patient treated with radiotherapy plus ipilimumab. The receptors originated from a human donor with non-small cell lung cancer that progressed on radiotherapy plus ipilimumab.

J is TRBJ2-3 and V is TRBV6-1; D gene uncertain. Per germline, CDR1 MNHNS and CDR2 SASEGT. V was clipped by 1 base and J by 3 bases, with 11 bases between them. The length of the CDR3 is 15 residues. CDR3 amino acids: CASSEDSLRTDTQYF. In DNA, the CDR3 is TGTGCCAGCAGTGAAGACAGTCTTAGGACAGATACGCAGTATTTT.

The chain recombines TRBV19 with TRBJ1-3, with no clear D. The CDR3 covers 17 residues. Trimming stripped 5 bases from V and 4 bases from J, with 21 bases between. The germline CDR1 and CDR2 sequences are LNHDA and SQIVND (reference sequence). The CDR3 protein is CASSPGLSPTQGNTIYF. The CDR3, as DNA: TGTGCCAGTAGTCCCGGACTATCCCCAACTCAGGGAAACACCATATATTTT.

The chain combines TRBV9 with TRBJ2-7; 11 positions agree with TRBD2. V gave up 0 bases and J gave up 3 bases; unmatched junction bases: 5. Germline V gene lookup returns CDR1 SGDLS and CDR2 YYNGEE. The CDR3 totals 16 residues. The DNA of the CDR3 is TGTGCCAGCAGCGTAGCCCCTAGCGGGGGGATCTACGAGCAGTACTTC. Its protein product is CASSVAPSGGIYEQYF.

CDR3 loop: CAIRRDGSTETQYF. CDR3 coding DNA: TGTGCCATCAGACGGGACGGAAGCACGGAGACCCAGTACTTC. This chain links TRBV10-3 with TRBJ2-5, with D perhaps matching TRBD1 or TRBD2 (5 bases each). This CDR3 is built from 14 residues. CDR1 is ENHRY and CDR2 is SYGVKD in the germline V gene. V was trimmed by 6 bases and J by 5 bases, leaving 16 bases between them.

This sequence joins TRBV5-1 and TRBJ2-2; 9 bases are a match to TRBD2. Trimming took 5 bases from V and 5 from J; bases not matched to a gene: 7. Germline V gives CDR1 SGHRS, CDR2 YFSETQ. The CDR3 totals 15 residues. CDR3 coding DNA: TGCGCCAGCAGGCCCGGGACTAGCTTTACCGGGGAGCTGTTTTTT. Translation gives CASRPGTSFTGELFF.

V is TRBV30 and J is TRBJ2-7; 10 nucleotides agree with TRBD1. The germline V gene has CDR1 GTSNPN and CDR2 SVGIG (reference sequence). This CDR3 is built from 14 residues. Trimming cost V 1 base and J 5 bases; bases outside gene matches: 5. Here the CDR3 reads CAWSAGTGAHEQYF. CDR3 nucleotide sequence: TGTGCCTGGAGTGCCGGGACAGGGGCCCACGAGCAGTACTTC.

V is TRBV4-1 and J is TRBJ2-2, with TRBD1 matching 11 bases. The junction had 6 bases not matched to a gene; V was cut back by 3 bases and J by 6 bases. The CDR3 length is 16 residues. From germline, CDR1 is MGHRA and CDR2 YSYEKL. CDR3 DNA sequence: TGCGCCAGCAGCCACCGACGGGACAGGGGGTCCGGGGAGCTGTTTTTT. Its translation is CASSHRRDRGSGELFF.

The rearrangement links TRBV2 to TRBJ2-5; 8 positions match TRBD2. This CDR3 has 15 residues. CDR1 SNHLY and CDR2 FYNNEI come from the germline V gene. V was pared by 4 bases and J by 4 bases, with 8 bases of the junction left unmatched. In DNA form, the CDR3 reads TGTGCCAGCAGTGTGCTGGGCGCGGGGGGAGAGACCCAGTACTTC. It translates to CASSVLGAGGETQYF. Full variable domain (outside the CDR3, taken from reference TRBV2 and TRBJ2-5): EPEVTQTPSHQVTQMGQEVILRCVPISNHLYFYWYRQILGQKVEFLVSFYNNEISEKSEIFDDQFSVERPDGSNFTLKIRSTKLEDSAMYFCASSVLGAGGETQYFGPGTRLLVL.

This clone was detected only a few times. The V and J genes are TRBV6-5 and TRBJ1-2; the D gene is possibly TRBD1 (6 bases). Trimming left V 10 bases short and J 4 bases short, with 19 bases between. Germline CDR1 is MNHEY and CDR2 is SVGAGI. The CDR3 is made up of 14 amino acids. The CDR3 DNA sequence: TGTGCCACAACTCTGGCCGGGGGCGGCTATGGCTACACCTTC. Translation gives CATTLAGGGYGYTF.

The genes are TRBV2 and TRBJ1-1; D is unresolved. This CDR3 contains 14 residues. Germline assignment: CDR1 SNHLY and CDR2 FYNNEI. The V end lost 4 bases, the J end lost 0 bases, and 9 bases lay between the germline ends. This chain's CDR3 is CASSGTGVNTEAFF. The CDR3 DNA follows: TGTGCCAGCAGTGGGACCGGCGTGAACACTGAAGCTTTCTTT.

The chain joins TRBV7-2 to TRBJ2-1; 7 bases line up with TRBD2. J gave up 3 bases and V 0 bases, and 5 bases lay outside the gene matches. CDR1 and CDR2 (germline): SGHTA, FQGNSA. This CDR3 has 16 residues. The CDR3 DNA reads as TGTGCCAGCAGCTTAGCGTTGGCTAGCGGCTACAATGAGCAGTTCTTC. Amino acid sequence: CASSLALASGYNEQFF.

This clone has a single count. V usage is TRBV11-2 and J usage is TRBJ1-2; 12 bases agree with TRBD1. Looked up from germline, CDR1 is SGHAT and CDR2 is FQNNGV. The CDR3 has 17 residues. V was clipped by 0 bases and J by 4 bases; unmatched bases: 6. The CDR3 protein is CASSLDHRDRGPYGYTF. The CDR3 DNA reads TGTGCCAGCAGCTTAGATCACCGGGACAGGGGGCCCTATGGCTACACCTTC.

The chain is built from TRBV21-1 and TRBJ1-4; TRBD1 is the table's D call, not checked against the DNA. TRBV21-1 is a known pseudogene. CDR3 length: 15 residues. CDR3 DNA: TGTGCCAGCAGCGACAGGGCCTCCACTAATGAAAAACTGTTTTTT. Encoded protein: CASSDRASTNEKLFF.

This chain connects TRBV6-1 to TRBJ1-6, with TRBD1 matching 7 bases. CDR3 length: 15 amino acids. The junction had 12 bases not matched to a gene; V was cut back by 6 bases and J by 10 bases. Germline-derived CDR1 and CDR2 are MNHNS and SASEGT. This CDR3 is CASRTGPGDGSPLHF. The CDR3 nucleotides are TGTGCCAGCAGGACAGGGCCCGGGGATGGATCACCCCTCCACTTT.

The chain links TRBV28 to TRBJ1-1, with a weak D call TRBD1 (6 bases). V gave up 7 bases and J gave up 2 bases, with 17 bases separating them. This CDR3 is 15 amino acids long. CDR1 and CDR2 (germline): MDHEN, SYDVKM. The CDR3 region has the DNA TGTGCCAGCAATTTTAAGGGCAGGGGCAACACTGAAGCTTTCTTT. This gives the protein CASNFKGRGNTEAFF.

The rearrangement joins TRBV19 to TRBJ1-2; 11 bases line up with TRBD1. The CDR3 is made up of 18 amino acids. The trim removed 9 bases at V and 6 bases at J, leaving 21 bases unmatched. Germline assignment: CDR1 LNHDA and CDR2 SQIVND (reference sequence). CDR3 loop: CASRARGHSGTGGDGYTF. CDR3 sequence (DNA): TGTGCCAGCCGGGCCCGGGGGCATTCCGGGACAGGGGGGGATGGCTACACCTTC.

The sample holds a few counts of this clone. V is TRBV27 and J is TRBJ1-2, with D possibly TRBD1 on 5 matching bases. Looked up from germline, CDR1 is MNHEY and CDR2 is SMNVEV (reference sequence). This CDR3 region has 18 residues. Trimming pared 0 bases from V and 2 bases from J, leaving 19 bases between. This chain's CDR3 is CASSLSHYSSRDNYGYTF. The CDR3 DNA sequence: TGTGCCAGCAGTTTATCCCACTACTCGTCCCGGGACAACTATGGCTACACCTTC.

J is TRBJ1-5 and V is TRBV30; 8 bases are shared with TRBD1. This CDR3 has 17 amino acids. Trimming removed 5 bases from V and 2 bases from J; junction bases left unmatched: 14. Per germline, CDR1 GTSNPN and CDR2 SVGIG (reference sequence). CDR3 region: CAWAPGGWGVGNQPQHF. Here the CDR3 DNA reads TGTGCCTGGGCACCAGGGGGCTGGGGTGTGGGCAATCAGCCCCAGCATTTT.

The chain recombines TRBV28 with TRBJ1-5, with unresolved D. The germline V and J ends were trimmed by 6 bases and 0 bases, with 6 bases remaining between them. CDR1 and CDR2 from the germline V gene are MDHEN and SYDVKM. This CDR3 spans 13 amino acids. The CDR3 reads CASSQISNQPQHF. The CDR3 bases are TGTGCCAGCAGCCAAATTAGCAATCAGCCCCAGCATTTT.

This rearrangement joins TRBV7-8 to TRBJ1-1; D gene uncertain. The CDR3 extends over 16 amino acids. V lost 5 bases to trimming and J lost 1 base, with 17 bases between them. Germline CDR1 is SGHVS and CDR2 is FQNEAQ. CDR3 protein: CASSLRESPWNTEAFF. For the CDR3, the DNA is TGTGCCAGCAGCCTAAGGGAGAGCCCCTGGAACACTGAAGCTTTCTTT. The variable domain in full, completed from reference TRBV7-8 and TRBJ1-1, reads GAGVSQSPRYKVAKRGQDVALRCDPISGHVSLFWYQQALGQGPEFLTYFQNEAQLDKSGLPSDRFFAERPEGSVSTLKIQRTQQEDSAVYLCASSLRESPWNTEAFFGQGTRLTVV.

The genes are TRBV9 and TRBJ2-2; TRBD1 matches 7 bases. Germline V gene data show CDR1 as SGDLS and CDR2 as YYNGEE. This CDR3 spans 15 amino acids. J was trimmed by 6 bases and V by 4 bases; bases with no gene match: 9. As DNA, the CDR3 is TGTGCCAGCAGCCCCCTTGGACAGGCCCCCGGGGAGCTGTTTTTT. This codes for CASSPLGQAPGELFF.

The table lists this clone with a few counts. The chain recombines TRBV28 with TRBJ1-2; D uncertain. Germline lookup yields CDR1 MDHEN and CDR2 SYDVKM. The CDR3 is made up of 14 amino acids. V lost 2 bases and J lost 5, with 12 bases in between. CDR3 loop: CASSLVGTAYGYTF. The CDR3 DNA is TGTGCCAGCAGTTTAGTCGGTACGGCGTATGGCTACACCTTC.

This clone was counted between two and nine times. The V gene is TRBV7-2, the J gene TRBJ1-5; D may be TRBD1 (5 bases). Germline V gives CDR1 SGHTA, CDR2 FQGNSA. The CDR3 totals 15 residues. V lost 5 bases to trimming and J lost 0 bases, with 11 bases between them. CDR3 residues: CASSPDQGSNQPQHF. CDR3 DNA sequence: TGTGCCAGCAGCCCCGATCAGGGTAGCAATCAGCCCCAGCATTTT.

This clone has only one observation. V gene TRBV7-9 combines with J gene TRBJ2-7; D is undetermined. V lost 2 bases and J lost 2, with 7 bases in between. The CDR3 is 13 amino acids. Germline CDR1 SEHNR, CDR2 FQNEAQ (reference sequence). CDR3 DNA sequence: TGTGCCAGCAGCTTAAAGGCGACCTACGAGCAGTACTTC. This sequence encodes CASSLKATYEQYF.

The gene calls are TRBV11-2 and TRBJ1-2; 7 bases fit TRBD1. The CDR3 is 14 residues long. Germline loops: CDR1 SGHAT, CDR2 FQNNGV. After removal of 0 bases from V and 5 bases from J, the junction contained 3 bases not matched to a gene. The CDR3: CASSLDQGGYGYTF. CDR3 nucleotide sequence: TGTGCCAGCAGCTTAGATCAGGGGGGATATGGCTACACCTTC.

The chain is built from TRBV5-4 and TRBJ2-3, with TRBD2 as a possible D gene (5 bases). Germline V CDR1 and CDR2: SGHNT, YYREEE (reference sequence). The V and J ends lost 4 bases and 4 bases respectively, with 19 bases between them. The CDR3 contains 16 residues. This CDR3 is CASSQMGGSRADTQYF. In nucleotides, the CDR3 is TGTGCCAGCAGCCAAATGGGCGGGTCTAGGGCAGATACGCAGTATTTT.

The chain carries TRBV5-6 and TRBJ2-5; 9 bases are a match to TRBD1. The CDR3 sequence is 14 residues long. Trimming took 4 bases from V and 3 from J; bases not matched to a gene: 4. Germline V gene lookup returns CDR1 SGHDT and CDR2 YYEEEE. CDR3 DNA: TGTGCCAGCAGCCCTCGGACAGGGGAAGAGACCCAGTACTTC. Translating gives CASSPRTGEETQYF.